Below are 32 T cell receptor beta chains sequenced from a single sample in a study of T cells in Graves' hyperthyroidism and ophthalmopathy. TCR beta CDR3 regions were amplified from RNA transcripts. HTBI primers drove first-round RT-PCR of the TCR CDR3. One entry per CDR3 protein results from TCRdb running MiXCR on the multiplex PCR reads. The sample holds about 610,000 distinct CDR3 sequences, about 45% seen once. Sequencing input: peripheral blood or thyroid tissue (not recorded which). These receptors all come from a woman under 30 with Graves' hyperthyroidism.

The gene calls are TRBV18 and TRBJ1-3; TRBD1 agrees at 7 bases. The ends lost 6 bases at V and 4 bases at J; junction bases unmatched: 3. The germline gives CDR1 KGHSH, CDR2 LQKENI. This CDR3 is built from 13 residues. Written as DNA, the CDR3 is TGTGCCAGCTCTCCAGGGGGAGGAAACACCATATATTTT. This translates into CASSPGGGNTIYF.

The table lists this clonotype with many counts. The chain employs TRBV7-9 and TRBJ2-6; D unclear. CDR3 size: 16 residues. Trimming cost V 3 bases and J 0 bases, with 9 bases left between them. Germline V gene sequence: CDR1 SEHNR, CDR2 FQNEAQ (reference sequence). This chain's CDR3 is CASSLSTLSGANVLTF. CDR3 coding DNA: TGTGCCAGCAGCTTGTCGACGCTCTCTGGGGCCAACGTCCTGACTTTC.

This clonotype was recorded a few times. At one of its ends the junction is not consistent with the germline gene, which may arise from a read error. As DNA, the CDR3 is TGTGCCAGCAGTAGAAAACAGGGGTATCAGCCCCAGCATTTT. Amino acids: CASSRKQGYQPQHF. The J gene is TRBJ1-5, the V gene TRBV24-1, with 7 bases lining up with TRBD1. Germline V gene lookup returns CDR1 KGHDR and CDR2 SFDVKD. The CDR3 length is 14 residues.

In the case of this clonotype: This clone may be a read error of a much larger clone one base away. The chain's CDR3 is CASSRQGQGYEQYF. The DNA for the CDR3 is TGTGCCAGCAGTCGGCAGGGACAGGGGTACGAGCAGTACTTC. V usage is TRBV12-3 or TRBV12-4 and J usage is TRBJ2-7, with 10 bases fitting TRBD1. This CDR3 has 14 amino acids. J lost 4 bases, V lost 5 bases, and 5 bases had no gene match.

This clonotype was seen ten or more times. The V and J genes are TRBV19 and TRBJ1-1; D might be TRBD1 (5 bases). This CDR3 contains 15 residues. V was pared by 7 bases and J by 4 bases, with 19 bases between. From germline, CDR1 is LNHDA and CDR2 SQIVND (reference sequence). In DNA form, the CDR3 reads TGTGCCAGTACCGTCGACAGCCGCGGGGGCACTGAAGCTTTCTTT. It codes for CASTVDSRGGTEAFF. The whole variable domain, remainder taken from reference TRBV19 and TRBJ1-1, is DGGITQSPKYLFRKEGQNVTLSCEQNLNHDAMYWYRQDPGQGLRLIYYSQIVNDFQKGDIAEGYSVSREKKESFPLTVTSAQKNPTAFYLCASTVDSRGGTEAFFGQGTRLTVV.

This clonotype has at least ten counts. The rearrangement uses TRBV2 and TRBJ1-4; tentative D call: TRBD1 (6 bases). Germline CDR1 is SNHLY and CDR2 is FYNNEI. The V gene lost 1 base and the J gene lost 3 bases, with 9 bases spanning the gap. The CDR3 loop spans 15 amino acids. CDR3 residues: CASSEEPGANEKLFF. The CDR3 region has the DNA TGTGCCAGCAGTGAAGAGCCAGGGGCTAATGAAAAACTGTTTTTT.

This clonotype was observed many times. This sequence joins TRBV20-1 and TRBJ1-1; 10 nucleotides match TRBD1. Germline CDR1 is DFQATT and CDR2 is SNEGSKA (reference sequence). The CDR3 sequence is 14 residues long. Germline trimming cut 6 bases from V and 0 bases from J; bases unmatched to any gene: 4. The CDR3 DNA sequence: TGCAGTGCCAGACAGGGGGCCCTGAACACTGAAGCTTTCTTT. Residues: CSARQGALNTEAFF.

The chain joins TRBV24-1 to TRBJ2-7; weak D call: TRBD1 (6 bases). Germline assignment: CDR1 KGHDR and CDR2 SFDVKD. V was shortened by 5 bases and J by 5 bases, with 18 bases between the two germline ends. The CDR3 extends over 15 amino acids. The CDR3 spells CATSADPPGAHEQYF. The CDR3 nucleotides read TGTGCCACCAGTGCCGATCCCCCAGGGGCCCACGAGCAGTACTTC.

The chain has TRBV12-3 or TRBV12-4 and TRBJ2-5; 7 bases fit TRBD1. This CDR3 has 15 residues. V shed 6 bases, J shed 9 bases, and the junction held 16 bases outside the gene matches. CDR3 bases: TGTGCCAGCAGGTCAACCGGGACAGCTAAACAGCCCCAGTACTTC. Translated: CASRSTGTAKQPQYF.

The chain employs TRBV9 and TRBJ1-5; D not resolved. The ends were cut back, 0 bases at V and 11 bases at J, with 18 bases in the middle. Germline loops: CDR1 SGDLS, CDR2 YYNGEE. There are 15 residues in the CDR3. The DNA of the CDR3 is TGTGCCAGCAGCGTAGGGGGTGGTACCAAAGAGACCCAGCATTTT. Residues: CASSVGGGTKETQHF.

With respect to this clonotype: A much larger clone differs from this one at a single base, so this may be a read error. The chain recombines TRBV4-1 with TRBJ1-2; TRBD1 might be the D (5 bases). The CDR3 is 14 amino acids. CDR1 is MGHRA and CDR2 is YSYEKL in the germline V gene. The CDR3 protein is CAGSQASRTYGYTF. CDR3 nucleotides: TGCGCCGGCAGCCAAGCTTCCCGGACATATGGCTACACCTTC.

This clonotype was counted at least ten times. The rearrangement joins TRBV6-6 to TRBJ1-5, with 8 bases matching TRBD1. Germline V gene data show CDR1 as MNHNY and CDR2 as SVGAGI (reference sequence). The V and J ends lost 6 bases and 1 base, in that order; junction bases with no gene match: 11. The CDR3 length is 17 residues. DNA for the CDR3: TGTGCCAGCAGAAGAGGGCGACAGGGGCCGAGCAATCAGCCCCAGCATTTT. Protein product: CASRRGRQGPSNQPQHF.

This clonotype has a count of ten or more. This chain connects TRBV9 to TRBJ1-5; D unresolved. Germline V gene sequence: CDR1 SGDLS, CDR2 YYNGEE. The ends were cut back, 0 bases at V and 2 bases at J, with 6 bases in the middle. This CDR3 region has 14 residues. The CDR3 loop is CASSVGEGNQPQHF. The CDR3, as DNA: TGTGCCAGCAGCGTAGGAGAAGGCAATCAGCCCCAGCATTTT.

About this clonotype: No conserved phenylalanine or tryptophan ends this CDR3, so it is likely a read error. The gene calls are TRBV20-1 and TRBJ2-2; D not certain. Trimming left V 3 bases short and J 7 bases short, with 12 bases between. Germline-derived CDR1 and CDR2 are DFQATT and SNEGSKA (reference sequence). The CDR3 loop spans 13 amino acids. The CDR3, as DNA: TGCAGTGCTAGGGAGCAACTCGACGGGGAGCTGTTTTCT. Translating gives CSAREQLDGELFS.

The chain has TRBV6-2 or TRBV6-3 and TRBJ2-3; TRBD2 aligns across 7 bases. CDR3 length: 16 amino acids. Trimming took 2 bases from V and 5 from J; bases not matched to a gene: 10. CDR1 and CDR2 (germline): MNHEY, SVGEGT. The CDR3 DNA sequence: TGTGCCAGCAGTTACCCTACGGGAGGACATCGAGATACGCAGTATTTT. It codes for CASSYPTGGHRDTQYF.

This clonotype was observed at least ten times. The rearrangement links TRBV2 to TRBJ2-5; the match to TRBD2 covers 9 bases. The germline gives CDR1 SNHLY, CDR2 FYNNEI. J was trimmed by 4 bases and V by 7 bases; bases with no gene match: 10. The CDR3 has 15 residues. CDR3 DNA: TGTGCCAGCACTGTGCCGGCGGGAGGGGGAGAGACCCAGTACTTC. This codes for CASTVPAGGGETQYF.

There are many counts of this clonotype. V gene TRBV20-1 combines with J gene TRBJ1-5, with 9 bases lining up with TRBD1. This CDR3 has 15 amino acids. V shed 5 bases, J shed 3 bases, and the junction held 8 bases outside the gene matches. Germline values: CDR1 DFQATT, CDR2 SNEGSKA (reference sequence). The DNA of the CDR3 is TGCAGTGCTTCAGACACAGGGGGCTCCAATCAGCCCCAGCATTTT. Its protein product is CSASDTGGSNQPQHF.

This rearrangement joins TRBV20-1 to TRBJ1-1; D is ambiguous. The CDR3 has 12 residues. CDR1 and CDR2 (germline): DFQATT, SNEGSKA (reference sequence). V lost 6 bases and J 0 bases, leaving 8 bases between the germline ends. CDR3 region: CSALHLNTEAFF. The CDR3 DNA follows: TGCAGTGCCCTCCACCTGAACACTGAAGCTTTCTTT.

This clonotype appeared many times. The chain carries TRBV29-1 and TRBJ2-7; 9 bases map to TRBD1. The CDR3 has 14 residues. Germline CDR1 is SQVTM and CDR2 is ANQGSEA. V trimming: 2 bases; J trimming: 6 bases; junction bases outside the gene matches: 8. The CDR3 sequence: CSVESDRGPFEQYF. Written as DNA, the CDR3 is TGCAGCGTTGAATCGGACAGGGGCCCCTTCGAGCAGTACTTC.

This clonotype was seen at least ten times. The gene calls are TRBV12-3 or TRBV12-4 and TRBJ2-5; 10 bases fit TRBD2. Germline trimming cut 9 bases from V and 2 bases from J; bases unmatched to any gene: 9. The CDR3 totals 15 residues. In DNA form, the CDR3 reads TGTGCCAGTAGGACTAGCGGATTCCCTCAAGAGACCCAGTACTTC. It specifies CASRTSGFPQETQYF.

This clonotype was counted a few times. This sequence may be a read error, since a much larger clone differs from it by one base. CDR3 sequence (DNA): TGTGCCAGCGGCTTGGGACTCTCGGGAGGAAACACCATATATTTT. Protein sequence: CASGLGLSGGNTIYF. The chain has TRBV5-4 and TRBJ1-3, with D maybe TRBD1 (5 bases). Germline loops: CDR1 SGHNT, CDR2 YYREEE (reference sequence). This CDR3 has 15 amino acids.

CDR3 residues: CASSVGQLYGYTF. DNA for the CDR3: TGTGCCAGCAGTGTGGGACAGCTCTATGGCTACACCTTC. The V and J genes are TRBV12-3 or TRBV12-4 and TRBJ1-2; 7 bases align to TRBD1. J was trimmed by 4 bases and V by 5 bases; bases with no gene match: 4. This CDR3 has 13 amino acids.

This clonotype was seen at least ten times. CDR3 nucleotide sequence: TGTGCCAGCAGCCAAGATCCAGGAACCTACGAGCAGTACTTC. It yields the protein CASSQDPGTYEQYF. The chain has TRBV4-2 and TRBJ2-7; no firm D call. Germline CDR1 LGHNA, CDR2 YNFKEQ. V was clipped by 0 bases and J by 2 bases, with 8 bases between them. CDR3 length: 14 residues.

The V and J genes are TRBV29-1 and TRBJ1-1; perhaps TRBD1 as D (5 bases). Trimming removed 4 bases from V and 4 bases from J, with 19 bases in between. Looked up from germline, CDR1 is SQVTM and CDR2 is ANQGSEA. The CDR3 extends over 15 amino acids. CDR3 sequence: CSVGIGTSGSTEAFF. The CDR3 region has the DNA TGCAGCGTTGGTATTGGGACTAGCGGAAGCACTGAAGCTTTCTTT. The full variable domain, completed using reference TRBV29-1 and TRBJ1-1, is SAVISQKPSRDICQRGTSLTIQCQVDSQVTMMFWYRQQPGQSLTLIATANQGSEATYESGFVIDKFPISRPNLTFSTLTVSNMSPEDSSIYLCSVGIGTSGSTEAFFGQGTRLTVV.

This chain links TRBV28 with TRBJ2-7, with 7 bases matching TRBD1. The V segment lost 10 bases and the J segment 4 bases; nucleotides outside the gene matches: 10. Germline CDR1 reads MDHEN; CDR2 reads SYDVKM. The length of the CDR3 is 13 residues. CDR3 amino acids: CATTIDRDYEQYF. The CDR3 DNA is TGTGCCACTACGATAGACAGGGATTACGAGCAGTACTTC.

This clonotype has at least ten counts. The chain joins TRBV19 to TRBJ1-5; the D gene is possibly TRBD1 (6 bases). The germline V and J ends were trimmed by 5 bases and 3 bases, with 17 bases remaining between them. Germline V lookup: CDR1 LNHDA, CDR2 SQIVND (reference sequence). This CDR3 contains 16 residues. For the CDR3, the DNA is TGTGCCAGTAGTGTCTTACAGGGCCACTCCAATCAGCCCCAGCATTTT. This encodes CASSVLQGHSNQPQHF.

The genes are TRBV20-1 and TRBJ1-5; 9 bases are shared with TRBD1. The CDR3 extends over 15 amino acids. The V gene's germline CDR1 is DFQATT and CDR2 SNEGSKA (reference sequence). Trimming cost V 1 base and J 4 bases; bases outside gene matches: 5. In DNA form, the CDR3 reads TGCAGTGCTAGAGGGGACAGGGTAGCAAATCAGCCCCAGCATTTT. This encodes CSARGDRVANQPQHF.

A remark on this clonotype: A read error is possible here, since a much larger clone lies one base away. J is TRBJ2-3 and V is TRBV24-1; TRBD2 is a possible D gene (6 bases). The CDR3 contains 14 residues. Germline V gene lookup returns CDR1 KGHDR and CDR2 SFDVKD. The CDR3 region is CATSDGSFTDAQYF. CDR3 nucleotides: TGTGCCACCAGTGACGGGAGTTTCACAGATGCGCAGTATTTT.

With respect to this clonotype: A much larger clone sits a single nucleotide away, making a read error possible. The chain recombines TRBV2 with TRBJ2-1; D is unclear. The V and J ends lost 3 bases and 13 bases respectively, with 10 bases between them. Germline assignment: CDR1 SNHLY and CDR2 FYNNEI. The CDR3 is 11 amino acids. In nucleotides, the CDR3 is TGTGCCAGCAGTGAGGAGATAGGTCAGTTCTTC. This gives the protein CASSEEIGQFF.

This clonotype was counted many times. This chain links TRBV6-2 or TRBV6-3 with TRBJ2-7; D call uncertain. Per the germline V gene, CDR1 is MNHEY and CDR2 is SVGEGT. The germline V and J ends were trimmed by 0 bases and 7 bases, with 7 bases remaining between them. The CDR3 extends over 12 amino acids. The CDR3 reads CASSYSPWEQYF. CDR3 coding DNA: TGTGCCAGCAGTTACTCACCCTGGGAGCAGTACTTC.

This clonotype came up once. CDR3 coding DNA: TGCAGTGCTAGCAGCCGTGGGAGAACAGGGCTAGAGACCCAGTACTTC. Its protein product is CSASSRGRTGLETQYF. The rearrangement uses TRBV20-1 and TRBJ2-5; TRBD1 is a possible D gene (6 bases). CDR1 is DFQATT, CDR2 SNEGSKA, per germline (reference sequence). V gave up 3 bases and J gave up 4 bases, with 21 bases separating them. The CDR3 sequence is 16 residues long.

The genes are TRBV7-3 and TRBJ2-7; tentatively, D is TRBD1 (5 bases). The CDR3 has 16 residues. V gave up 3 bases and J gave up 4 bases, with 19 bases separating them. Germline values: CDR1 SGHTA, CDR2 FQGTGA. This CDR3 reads CASSLDPPRVQYEQYF. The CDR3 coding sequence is TGTGCCAGCAGCTTGGACCCCCCCAGGGTCCAGTACGAGCAGTACTTC.